This T cell receptor (beta chain) derives from a study of response to subunit inactivated influenza vaccine listed by TCRdb under 2018. With respect to the entire study: To follow how T cells responded to a trivalent subunit inactivated influenza vaccine, the researchers relied on deep quantitative profiling of the T cell receptor repertoire. On the study overall, not on this receptor specifically: It was suggested by the authors that each seasonal influenza vaccination may recruit only a limited number of new T cells.

Library preparation employed RT-PCR. Sequencing relied on an Illumina HiSeq 2500. TCRdb's own reprocessing of the public reads used fastp at Q25 and MiXCR and kept productive beta chains. Each CDR3 protein gets just one entry, which takes the most common genes and DNA from the rows behind it. Within this sample are around 850,000 distinct CDR3 sequences, with about a fifth of them counted one time only. Together, the top ten hold under 13% of the sample. This clonotype was seen at least ten times. The specificity of this receptor is unknown. Per-base quality was not reported, and no clone a single base away is much larger than it. The sequencing used PBMCs from blood, collected roughly 5 days after vaccination. The receptor comes from a man between 50 and 59 years old who received an inactivated influenza vaccine. Donor details come from another sample of the same person, matched by shared clones.

The CDR3 protein: CASSRGGFDEQFF. Read as DNA, the sequence is TGCGCCAGCAGCCGCGGGGGCTTCGATGAGCAGTTCTTC. This sequence uses TRBV5-1 and TRBJ2-1, and TRBD2 may be the D gene, going by 7 matching bases. CDR3 length: 13 amino acids, cysteine to phenylalanine. The DNA shown is the 39-base CDR3, in frame from base 1. Between the V and J ends, shortened by 4 bases and 8 bases respectively, the junction contains 13 bases. CDR1 SGHRS and CDR2 YFSETQ are derived from the germline V gene.